This T cell receptor (beta chain) stems from a study of blood T cell repertoires in COVID-19. The CDR3 sequence is 16 residues long. Trimming took 1 base from V and 0 from J, leaving 10 bases between them. CDR1 is SGHTA and CDR2 is FQGNSA in the germline V gene. About this clone: This same CDR3 is encoded by further DNA sequences in the sample.

In the original processing: Estimation of nucleated cell counts was performed using reference gene primer amplification. This table comes from immunoSEQ multiplex PCR, and its TCRdb copy is limited to in-frame clones, with some not included. That table furnishes V, J and clone size, whereas the DNA furnished D and trimming. This table holds under 200,000 clones, over 80% found once. The origin of this receptor is a woman aged 55-70 years with acute or convalescent COVID-19. V and J are TRBV7-2 and TRBJ2-1, with a tentative D call TRBD2 (6 bases). The sequenced sample consisted of peripheral blood. The CDR3 protein is CASSLDGGSSYNEQFF. CDR3 in DNA: TGTGCCAGCAGCTTAGACGGGGGAAGCTCCTACAATGAGCAGTTCTTC.